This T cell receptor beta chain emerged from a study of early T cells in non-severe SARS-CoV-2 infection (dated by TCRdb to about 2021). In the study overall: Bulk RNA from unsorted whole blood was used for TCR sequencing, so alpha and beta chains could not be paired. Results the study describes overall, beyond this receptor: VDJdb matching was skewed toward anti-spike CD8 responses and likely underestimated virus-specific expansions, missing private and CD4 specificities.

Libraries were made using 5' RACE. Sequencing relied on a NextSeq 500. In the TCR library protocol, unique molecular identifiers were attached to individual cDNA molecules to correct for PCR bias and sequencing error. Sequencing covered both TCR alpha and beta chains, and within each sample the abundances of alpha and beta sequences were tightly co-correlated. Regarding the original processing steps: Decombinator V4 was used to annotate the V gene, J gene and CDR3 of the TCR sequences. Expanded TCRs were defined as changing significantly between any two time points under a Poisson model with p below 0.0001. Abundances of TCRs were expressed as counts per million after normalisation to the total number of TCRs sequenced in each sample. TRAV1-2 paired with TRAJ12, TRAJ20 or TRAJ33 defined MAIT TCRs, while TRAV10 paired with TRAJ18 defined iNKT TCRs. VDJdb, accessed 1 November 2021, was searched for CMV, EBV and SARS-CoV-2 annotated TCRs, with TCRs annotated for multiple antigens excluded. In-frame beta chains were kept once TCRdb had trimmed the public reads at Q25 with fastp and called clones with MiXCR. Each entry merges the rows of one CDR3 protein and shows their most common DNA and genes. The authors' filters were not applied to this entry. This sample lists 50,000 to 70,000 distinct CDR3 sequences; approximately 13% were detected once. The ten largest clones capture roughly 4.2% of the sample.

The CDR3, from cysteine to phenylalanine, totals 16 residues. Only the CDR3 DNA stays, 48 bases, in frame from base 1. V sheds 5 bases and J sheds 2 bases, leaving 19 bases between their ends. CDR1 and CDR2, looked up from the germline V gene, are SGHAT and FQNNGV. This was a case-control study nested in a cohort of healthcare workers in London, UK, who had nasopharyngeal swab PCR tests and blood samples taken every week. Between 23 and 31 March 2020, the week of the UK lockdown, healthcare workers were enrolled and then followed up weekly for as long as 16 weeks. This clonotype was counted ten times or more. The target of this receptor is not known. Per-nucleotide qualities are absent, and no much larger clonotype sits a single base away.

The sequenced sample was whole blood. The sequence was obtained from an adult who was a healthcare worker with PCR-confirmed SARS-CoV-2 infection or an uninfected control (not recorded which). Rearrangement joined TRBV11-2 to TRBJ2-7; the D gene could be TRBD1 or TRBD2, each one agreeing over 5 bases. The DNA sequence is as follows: TGTGCCAGCAGCCTCATAAGGACGAGGGACGCCTACGAGCAGTACTTC. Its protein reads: CASSLIRTRDAYEQYF.